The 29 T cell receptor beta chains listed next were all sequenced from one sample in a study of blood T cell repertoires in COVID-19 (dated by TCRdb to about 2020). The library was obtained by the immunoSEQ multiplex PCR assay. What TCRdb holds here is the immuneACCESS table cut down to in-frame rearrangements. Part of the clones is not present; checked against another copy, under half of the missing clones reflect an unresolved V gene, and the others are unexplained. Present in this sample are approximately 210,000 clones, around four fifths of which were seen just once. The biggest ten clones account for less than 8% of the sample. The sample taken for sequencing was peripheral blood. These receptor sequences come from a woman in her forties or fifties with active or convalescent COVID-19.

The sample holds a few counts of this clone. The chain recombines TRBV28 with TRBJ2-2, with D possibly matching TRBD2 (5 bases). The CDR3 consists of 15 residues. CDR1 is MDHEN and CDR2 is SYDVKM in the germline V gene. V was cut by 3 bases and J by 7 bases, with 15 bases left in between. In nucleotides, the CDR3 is TGTGCCAGCAGTTTGCCCCCCGCCGGGATCGGGGAGCTGTTTTTT. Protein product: CASSLPPAGIGELFF.

For the CDR3, the DNA is TGTGCCAGCAGTGGGGGACTAGTGTCCTACAATGAGCAGTTCTTC. Its protein product is CASSGGLVSYNEQFF. The chain links TRBV11-2 to TRBJ2-1; 8 bases agree with TRBD2. Per the germline V gene, CDR1 is SGHAT and CDR2 is FQNNGV. The CDR3 runs to 15 residues. Trimming removed 6 bases from V and 1 base from J; junction bases left unmatched: 5.

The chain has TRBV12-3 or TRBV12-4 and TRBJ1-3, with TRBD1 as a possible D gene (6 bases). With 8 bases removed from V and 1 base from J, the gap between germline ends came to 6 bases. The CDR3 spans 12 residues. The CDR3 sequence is CASQGSGNTIYF. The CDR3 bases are TGTGCCAGCCAGGGGTCTGGAAACACCATATATTTT.

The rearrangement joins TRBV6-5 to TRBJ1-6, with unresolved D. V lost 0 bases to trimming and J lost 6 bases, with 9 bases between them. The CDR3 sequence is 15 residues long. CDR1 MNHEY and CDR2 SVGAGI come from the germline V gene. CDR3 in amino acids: CASSYSGSSNSPLHF. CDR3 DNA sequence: TGTGCCAGCAGTTACTCGGGCAGTTCTAATTCACCCCTCCACTTT.

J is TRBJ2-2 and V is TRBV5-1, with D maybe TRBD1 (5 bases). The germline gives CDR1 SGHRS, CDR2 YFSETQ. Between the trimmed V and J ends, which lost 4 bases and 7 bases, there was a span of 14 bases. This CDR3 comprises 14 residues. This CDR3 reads CASSPQGEIGELFF. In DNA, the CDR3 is TGCGCCAGCAGCCCGCAAGGGGAAATCGGGGAGCTGTTTTTT.

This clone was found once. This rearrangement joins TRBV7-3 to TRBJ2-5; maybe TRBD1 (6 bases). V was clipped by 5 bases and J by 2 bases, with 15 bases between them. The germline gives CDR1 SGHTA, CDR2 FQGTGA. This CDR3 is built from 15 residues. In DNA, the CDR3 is TGTGCCAGCAGCGCCCGACCTACAGGGCAAGAGACCCAGTACTTC. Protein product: CASSARPTGQETQYF.

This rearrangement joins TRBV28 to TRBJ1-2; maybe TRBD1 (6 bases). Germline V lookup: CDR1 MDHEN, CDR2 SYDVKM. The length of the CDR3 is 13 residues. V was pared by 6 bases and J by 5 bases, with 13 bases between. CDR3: CASRVQGEYGYTF. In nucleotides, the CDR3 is TGTGCCAGCAGGGTACAGGGAGAATATGGCTACACCTTC.

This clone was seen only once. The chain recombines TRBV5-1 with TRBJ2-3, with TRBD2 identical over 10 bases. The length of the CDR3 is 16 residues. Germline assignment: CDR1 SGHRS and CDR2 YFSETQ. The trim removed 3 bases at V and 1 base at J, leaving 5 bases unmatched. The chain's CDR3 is CASSSYTSGGTDTQYF. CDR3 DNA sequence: TGCGCCAGCAGCTCCTACACTAGCGGGGGCACAGATACGCAGTATTTT.

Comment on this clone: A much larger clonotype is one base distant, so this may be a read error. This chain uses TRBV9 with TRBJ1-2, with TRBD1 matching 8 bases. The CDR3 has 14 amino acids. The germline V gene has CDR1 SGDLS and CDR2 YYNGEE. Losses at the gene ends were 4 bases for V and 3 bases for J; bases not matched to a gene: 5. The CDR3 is CASSPRTGYYGYTF. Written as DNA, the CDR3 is TGTGCCAGCAGCCCCCGGACAGGGTACTATGGCTACACCTTC.

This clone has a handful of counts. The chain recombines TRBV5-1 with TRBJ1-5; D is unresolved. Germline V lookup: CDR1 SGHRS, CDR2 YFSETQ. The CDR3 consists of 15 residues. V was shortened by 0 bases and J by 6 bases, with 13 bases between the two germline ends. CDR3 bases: TGCGCCAGCAGCTTGGGCTCGGTAAGTGGTCAGCCCCAGCATTTT. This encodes CASSLGSVSGQPQHF.

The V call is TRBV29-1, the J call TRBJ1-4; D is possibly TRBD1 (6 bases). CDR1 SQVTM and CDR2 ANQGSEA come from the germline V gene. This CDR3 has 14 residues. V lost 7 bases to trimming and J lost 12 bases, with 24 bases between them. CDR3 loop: CSAMDSPSFNQLFF. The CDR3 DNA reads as TGCAGCGCTATGGACAGCCCCTCGTTCAACCAACTGTTTTTT.

This CDR3 is CASSLGGLAAETQYF. CDR3 DNA sequence: TGTGCCAGCAGCCTAGGGGGGCTAGCGGCAGAGACCCAGTACTTC. The V and J genes are TRBV28 and TRBJ2-5, with a tentative D call TRBD2 (7 bases). This CDR3 comprises 15 residues. Germline CDR1 is MDHEN and CDR2 is SYDVKM. Trimming took off 6 bases at V and 4 bases at J, with 18 bases between the two ends.

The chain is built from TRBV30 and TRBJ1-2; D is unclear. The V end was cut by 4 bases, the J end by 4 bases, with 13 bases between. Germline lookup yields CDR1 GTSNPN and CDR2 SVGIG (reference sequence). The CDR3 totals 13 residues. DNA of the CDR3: TGTGCCTGGATTTTGGGCAGTAGCTATGGCTACACCTTC. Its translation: CAWILGSSYGYTF.

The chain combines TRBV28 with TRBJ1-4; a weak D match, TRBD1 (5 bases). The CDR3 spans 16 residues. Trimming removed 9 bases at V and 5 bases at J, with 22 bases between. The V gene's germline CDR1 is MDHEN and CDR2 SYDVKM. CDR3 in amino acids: CASGASGEDGNEKLFF. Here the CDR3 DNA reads TGTGCCAGTGGGGCTTCGGGGGAAGACGGAAATGAAAAACTGTTTTTT. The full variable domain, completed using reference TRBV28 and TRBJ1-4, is DVKVTQSSRYLVKRTGEKVFLECVQDMDHENMFWYRQDPGLGLRLIYFSYDVKMKEKGDIPEGYSVSREKKERFSLILESASTNQTSMYLCASGASGEDGNEKLFFGSGTQLSVL.

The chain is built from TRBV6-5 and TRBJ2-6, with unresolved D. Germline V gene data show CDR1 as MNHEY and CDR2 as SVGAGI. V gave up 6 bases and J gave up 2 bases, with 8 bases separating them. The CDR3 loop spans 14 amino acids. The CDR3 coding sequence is TGTGCCAGCAGCTGGCAGGCTGGGGCCAACGTCCTGACTTTC. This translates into CASSWQAGANVLTF.

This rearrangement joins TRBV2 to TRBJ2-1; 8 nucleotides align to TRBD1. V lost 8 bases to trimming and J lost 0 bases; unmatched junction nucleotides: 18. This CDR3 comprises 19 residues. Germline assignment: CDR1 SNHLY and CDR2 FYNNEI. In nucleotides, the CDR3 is TGTGCCAGCGAGAAACGGACAGGGTCCCCCCAAAGCTCCTACAATGAGCAGTTCTTC. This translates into CASEKRTGSPQSSYNEQFF.

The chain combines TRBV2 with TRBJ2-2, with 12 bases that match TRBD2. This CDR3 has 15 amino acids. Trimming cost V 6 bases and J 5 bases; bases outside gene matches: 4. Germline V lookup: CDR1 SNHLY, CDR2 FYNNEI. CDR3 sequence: CASSRLAGDTGELFF. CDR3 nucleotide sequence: TGTGCCAGCAGCCGACTAGCGGGAGATACCGGGGAGCTGTTTTTT.

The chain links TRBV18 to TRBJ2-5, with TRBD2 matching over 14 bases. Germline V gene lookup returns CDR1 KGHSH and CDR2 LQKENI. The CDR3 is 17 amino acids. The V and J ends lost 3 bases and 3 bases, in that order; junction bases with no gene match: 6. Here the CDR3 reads CASSPGLAGEWKETQYF. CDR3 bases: TGTGCCAGCTCACCGGGACTAGCGGGAGAGTGGAAAGAGACCCAGTACTTC.

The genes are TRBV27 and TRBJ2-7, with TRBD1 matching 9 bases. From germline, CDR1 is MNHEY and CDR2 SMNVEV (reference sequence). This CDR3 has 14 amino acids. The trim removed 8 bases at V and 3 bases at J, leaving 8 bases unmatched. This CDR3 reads CASGPQGAFYEQYF. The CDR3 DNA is TGTGCCAGCGGTCCACAGGGGGCTTTCTACGAGCAGTACTTC.

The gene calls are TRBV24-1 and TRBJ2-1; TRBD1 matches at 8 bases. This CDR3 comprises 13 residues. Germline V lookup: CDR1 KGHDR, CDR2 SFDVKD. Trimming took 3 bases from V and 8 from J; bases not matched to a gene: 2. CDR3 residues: CATSDGQGDEQFF. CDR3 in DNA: TGTGCCACCAGTGATGGACAGGGTGATGAGCAGTTCTTC.

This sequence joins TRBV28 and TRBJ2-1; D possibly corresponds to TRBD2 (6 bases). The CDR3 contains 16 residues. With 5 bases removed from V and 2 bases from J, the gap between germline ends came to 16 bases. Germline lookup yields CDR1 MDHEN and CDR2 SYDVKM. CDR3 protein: CASSAPGAKAYNEQFF. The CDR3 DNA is TGTGCCAGCAGTGCGCCGGGAGCTAAAGCCTACAATGAGCAGTTCTTC.

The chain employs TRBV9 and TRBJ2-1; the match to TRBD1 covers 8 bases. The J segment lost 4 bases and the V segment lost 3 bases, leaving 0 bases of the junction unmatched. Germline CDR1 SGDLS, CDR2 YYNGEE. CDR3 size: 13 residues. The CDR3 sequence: CASSGTGYNEQFF. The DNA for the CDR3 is TGTGCCAGCAGCGGGACAGGGTACAATGAGCAGTTCTTC.

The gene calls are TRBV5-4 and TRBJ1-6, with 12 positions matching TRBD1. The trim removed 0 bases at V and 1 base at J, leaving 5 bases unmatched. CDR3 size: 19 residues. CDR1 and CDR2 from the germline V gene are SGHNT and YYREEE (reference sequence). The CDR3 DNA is TGTGCCAGCAGCTTGGAGGGGACAGGGGGCTCGTCCTATAATTCACCCCTCCACTTT. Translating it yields CASSLEGTGGSSYNSPLHF.

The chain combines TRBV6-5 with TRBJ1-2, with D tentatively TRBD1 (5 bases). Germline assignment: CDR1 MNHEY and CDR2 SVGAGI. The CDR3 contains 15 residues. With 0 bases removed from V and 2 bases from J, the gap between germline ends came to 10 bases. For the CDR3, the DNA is TGTGCCAGCAGTTACTCTGGACAACTAAACTATGGCTACACCTTC. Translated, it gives CASSYSGQLNYGYTF.

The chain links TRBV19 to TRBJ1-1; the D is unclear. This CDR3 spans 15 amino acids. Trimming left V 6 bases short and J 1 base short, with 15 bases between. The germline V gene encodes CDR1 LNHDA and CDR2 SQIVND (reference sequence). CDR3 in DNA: TGTGCCAGTAGGCCGAACGAGGGAGGGAACACTGAAGCTTTCTTT. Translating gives CASRPNEGGNTEAFF.

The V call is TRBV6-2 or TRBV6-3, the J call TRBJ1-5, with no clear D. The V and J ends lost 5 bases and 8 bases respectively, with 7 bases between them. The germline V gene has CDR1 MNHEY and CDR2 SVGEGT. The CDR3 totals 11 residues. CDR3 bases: TGTGCCAGCAGTGGAGGAGAGCCCCAGCATTTT. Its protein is CASSGGEPQHF.

This chain's CDR3 is CASSVGGGRPPWTGEQFF. CDR3 nucleotide sequence: TGTGCCAGCAGTGTGGGGGGGGGTCGACCCCCTTGGACGGGCGAGCAGTTCTTC. The genes are TRBV6-1 and TRBJ2-1; 7 bases are shared with TRBD2. The CDR3 consists of 18 residues. CDR1 and CDR2 (germline): MNHNS, SASEGT. After removal of 4 bases from V and 10 bases from J, the junction contained 22 bases not matched to a gene.

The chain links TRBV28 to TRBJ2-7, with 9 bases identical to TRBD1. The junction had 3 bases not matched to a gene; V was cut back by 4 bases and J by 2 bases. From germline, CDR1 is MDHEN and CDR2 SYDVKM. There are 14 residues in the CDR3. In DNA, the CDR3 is TGTGCCAGCAGTTGGGACAGGGACACCTACGAGCAGTACGTC. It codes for CASSWDRDTYEQYV.

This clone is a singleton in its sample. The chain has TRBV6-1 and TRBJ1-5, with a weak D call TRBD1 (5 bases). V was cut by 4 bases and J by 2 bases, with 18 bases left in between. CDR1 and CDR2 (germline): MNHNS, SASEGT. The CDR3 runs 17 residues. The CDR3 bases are TGTGCCAGCAGTGTGGGCGGGGACGGACTCCGCAATCAGCCCCAGCATTTT. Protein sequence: CASSVGGDGLRNQPQHF.